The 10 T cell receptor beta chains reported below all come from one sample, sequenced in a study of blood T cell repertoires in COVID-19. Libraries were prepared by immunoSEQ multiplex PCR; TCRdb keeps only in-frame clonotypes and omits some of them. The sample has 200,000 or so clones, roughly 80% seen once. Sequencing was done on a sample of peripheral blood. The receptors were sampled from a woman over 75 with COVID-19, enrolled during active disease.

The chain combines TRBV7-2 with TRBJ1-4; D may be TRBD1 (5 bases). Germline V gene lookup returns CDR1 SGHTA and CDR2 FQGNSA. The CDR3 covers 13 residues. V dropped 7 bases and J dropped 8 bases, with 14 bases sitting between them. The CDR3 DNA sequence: TGTGCCAGCACCCGGCGGGGGGGAGAAAAACTGTTTTTT. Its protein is CASTRRGGEKLFF.

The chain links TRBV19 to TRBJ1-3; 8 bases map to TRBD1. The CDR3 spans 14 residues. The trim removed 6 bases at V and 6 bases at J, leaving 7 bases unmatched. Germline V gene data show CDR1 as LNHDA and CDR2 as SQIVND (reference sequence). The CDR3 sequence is CASSQQGVVNTIYF. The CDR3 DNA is TGTGCCAGTAGCCAACAGGGGGTTGTAAACACCATATATTTT.

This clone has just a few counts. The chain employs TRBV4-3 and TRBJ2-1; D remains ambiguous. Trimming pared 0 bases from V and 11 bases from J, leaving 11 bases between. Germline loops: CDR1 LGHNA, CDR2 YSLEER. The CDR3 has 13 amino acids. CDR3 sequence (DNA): TGCGCCAGCAGCCAAGAGTCACTTGGTCAGCAGTTCTTC. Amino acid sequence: CASSQESLGQQFF.

The CDR3 here is CASRDRERGYTEAFF. CDR3 nucleotide sequence: TGCGCCAGCAGGGACAGGGAAAGGGGGTACACTGAAGCTTTCTTT. This chain links TRBV10-1 with TRBJ1-1, with 8 positions matching TRBD1. The CDR3 totals 15 residues. CDR1 and CDR2 (germline): WNHNN, SYGVQD (reference sequence). Trimming cost V 6 bases and J 3 bases; bases outside gene matches: 9.

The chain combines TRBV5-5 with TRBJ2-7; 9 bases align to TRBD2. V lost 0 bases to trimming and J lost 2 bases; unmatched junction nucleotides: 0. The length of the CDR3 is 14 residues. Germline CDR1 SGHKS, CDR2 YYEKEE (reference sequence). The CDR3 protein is CASSLGTSAYEQYF. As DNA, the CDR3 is TGTGCCAGCAGCTTGGGGACTAGCGCCTACGAGCAGTACTTC.

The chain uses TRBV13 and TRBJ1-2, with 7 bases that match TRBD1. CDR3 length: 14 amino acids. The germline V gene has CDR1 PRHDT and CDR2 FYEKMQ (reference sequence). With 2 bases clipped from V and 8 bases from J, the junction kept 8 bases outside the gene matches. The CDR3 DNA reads TGTGCCAGCAGCTTAAAGGTTGGGGACAGAGGCTACACCTTC. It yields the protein CASSLKVGDRGYTF.

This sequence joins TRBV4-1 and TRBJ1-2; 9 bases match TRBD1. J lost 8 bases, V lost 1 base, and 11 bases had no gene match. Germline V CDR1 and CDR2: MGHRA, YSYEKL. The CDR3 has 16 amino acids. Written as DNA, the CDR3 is TGCGCCAGCAGCCAAGCCCCGGACAGGGGTTTATACGGCTACACCTTC. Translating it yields CASSQAPDRGLYGYTF.

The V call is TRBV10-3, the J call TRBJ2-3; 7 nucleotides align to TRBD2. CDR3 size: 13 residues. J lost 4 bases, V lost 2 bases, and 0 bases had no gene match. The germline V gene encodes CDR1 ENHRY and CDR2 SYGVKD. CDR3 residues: CAISEAGADTQYF. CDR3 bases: TGTGCCATCAGTGAGGCGGGAGCAGATACGCAGTATTTT.

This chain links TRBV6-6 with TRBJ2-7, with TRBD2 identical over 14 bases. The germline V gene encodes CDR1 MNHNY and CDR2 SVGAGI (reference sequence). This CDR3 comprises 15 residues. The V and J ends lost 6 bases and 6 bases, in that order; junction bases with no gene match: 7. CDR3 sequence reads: CASRSGLAGGAEQYF. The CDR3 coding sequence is TGTGCCAGCAGATCCGGACTAGCGGGAGGCGCCGAGCAGTACTTC.

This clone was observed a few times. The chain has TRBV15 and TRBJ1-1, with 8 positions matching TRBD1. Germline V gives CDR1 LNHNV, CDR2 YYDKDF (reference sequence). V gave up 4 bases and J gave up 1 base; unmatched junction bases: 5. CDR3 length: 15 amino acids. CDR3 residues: CATSKRTGTNTEAFF. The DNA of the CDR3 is TGTGCCACCAGCAAAAGGACAGGGACGAACACTGAAGCTTTCTTT.